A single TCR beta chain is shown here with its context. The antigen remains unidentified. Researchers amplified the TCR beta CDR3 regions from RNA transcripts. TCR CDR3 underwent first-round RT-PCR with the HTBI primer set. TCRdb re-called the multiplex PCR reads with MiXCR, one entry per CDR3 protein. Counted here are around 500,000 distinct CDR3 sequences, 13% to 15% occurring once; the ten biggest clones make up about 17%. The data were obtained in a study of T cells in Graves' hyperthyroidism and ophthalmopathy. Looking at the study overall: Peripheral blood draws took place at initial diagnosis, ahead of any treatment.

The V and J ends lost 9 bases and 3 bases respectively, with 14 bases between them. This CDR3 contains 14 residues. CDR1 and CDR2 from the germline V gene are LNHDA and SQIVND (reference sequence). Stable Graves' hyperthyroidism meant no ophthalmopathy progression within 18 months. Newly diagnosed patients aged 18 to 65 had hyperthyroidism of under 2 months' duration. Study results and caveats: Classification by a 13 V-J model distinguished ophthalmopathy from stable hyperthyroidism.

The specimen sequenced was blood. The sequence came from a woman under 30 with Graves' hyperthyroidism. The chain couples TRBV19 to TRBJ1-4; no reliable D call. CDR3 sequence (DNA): TGTGCCAGCCATAAACTTGGGGCTAATGAAAAACTGTTTTTT. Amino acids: CASHKLGANEKLFF.